This T cell receptor (beta chain) was identified in a study of control samples from healthy donors and cancer patients. Only in-frame clones appear in the TCRdb table, and some are missing; sequencing was by immunoSEQ multiplex PCR. Of approximately 50,000 clones in the sample, approximately 92% were seen once. The CDR3 consists of 17 residues. Trimming took 4 bases from V and 0 from J; bases not matched to a gene: 7. The germline CDR1 and CDR2 sequences are SGHVS and FQNEAQ. The chain employs TRBV7-8 and TRBJ1-1; 11 bases match TRBD1. Sequencing input: PBMCs. This receptor was taken from a young man with colorectal cancer. DNA for the CDR3: TGTGCCAGCAGCTCCAGGGACAGGGGGGGTGTGAACACTGAAGCTTTCTTT. It translates to CASSSRDRGGVNTEAFF.